The clone carrying this T cell receptor beta chain appeared once. The table came from immunoSEQ multiplex PCR; TCRdb's copy has only in-frame clones and leaves some out. The sample has 200,000 or so clones; 85% to 90% are singletons. The data derive from a study of T cell responses to AZD1222 COVID-19 vaccine. Study as a whole: It was second doses at about 4 or about 12 weeks that were pooled.

The V end was cut by 3 bases, the J end by 7 bases, with 10 bases between. Germline V gene sequence: CDR1 KGHSH, CDR2 LQKENI. The CDR3 is made up of 13 amino acids. The specimen comprised peripheral blood, sampled on day 0 of AZD1222 vaccination. J is TRBJ1-5 and V is TRBV18, with a tentative D call TRBD1 (6 bases). The sequence was collected from an adult in good health. The CDR3 sequence: CASSPGGQQPQHF. The CDR3, as DNA: TGTGCCAGCTCACCCGGGGGGCAGCAGCCCCAGCATTTT.